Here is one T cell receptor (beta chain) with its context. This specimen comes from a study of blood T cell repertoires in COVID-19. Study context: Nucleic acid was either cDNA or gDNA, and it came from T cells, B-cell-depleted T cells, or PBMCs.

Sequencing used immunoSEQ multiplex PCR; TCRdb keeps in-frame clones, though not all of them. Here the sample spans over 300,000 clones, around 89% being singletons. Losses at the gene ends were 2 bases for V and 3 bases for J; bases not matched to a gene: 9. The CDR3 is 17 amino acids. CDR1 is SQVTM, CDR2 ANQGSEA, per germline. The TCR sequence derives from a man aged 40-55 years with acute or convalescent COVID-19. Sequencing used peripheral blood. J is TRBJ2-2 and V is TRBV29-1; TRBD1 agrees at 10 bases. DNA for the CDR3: TGCAGCGTTGAAATCGGTAGTGGGACAGGGGACACCGGGGAGCTGTTTTTT. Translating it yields CSVEIGSGTGDTGELFF.